This T cell receptor (beta chain) was sequenced during a study of blood T cell repertoires in COVID-19. Per the original data handling: Amplifying reference gene primers gave estimates of nucleated cell counts. Data came from immunoSEQ multiplex PCR; TCRdb stores just in-frame clones and leaves some out. For V, J and clone size, that table is used; D and trimming come from the DNA. The sample holds 200,000 or so clones, around 84% seen once. Trimming stripped 4 bases from V and 3 bases from J, with 12 bases between. The germline V gene has CDR1 MRHNA and CDR2 SNTAGT. This CDR3 contains 14 residues. Sample: peripheral blood. This receptor was taken from a human donor in a cohort sampled during active COVID-19. V gene TRBV6-4 combines with J gene TRBJ1-1, with D possibly TRBD1 on 6 matching bases. CDR3 protein: CASSATGFDTEAFF. CDR3 sequence (DNA): TGTGCCAGCAGTGCGACAGGTTTCGACACTGAAGCTTTCTTT.